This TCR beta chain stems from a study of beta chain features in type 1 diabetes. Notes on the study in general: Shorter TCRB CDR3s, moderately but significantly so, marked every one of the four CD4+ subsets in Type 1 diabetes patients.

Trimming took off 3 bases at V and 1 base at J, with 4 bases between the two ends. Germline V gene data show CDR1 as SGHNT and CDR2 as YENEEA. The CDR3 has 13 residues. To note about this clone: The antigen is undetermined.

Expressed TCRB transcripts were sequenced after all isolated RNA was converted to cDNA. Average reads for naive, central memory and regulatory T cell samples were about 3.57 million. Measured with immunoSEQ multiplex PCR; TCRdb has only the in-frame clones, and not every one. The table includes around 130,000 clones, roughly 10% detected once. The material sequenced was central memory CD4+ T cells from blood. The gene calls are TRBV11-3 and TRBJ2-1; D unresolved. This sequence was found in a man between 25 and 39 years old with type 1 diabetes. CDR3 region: CASSFSSYNEQFF. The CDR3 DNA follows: TGTGCCAGCAGCTTCAGTTCCTACAATGAGCAGTTCTTC.